Listed below are T cell receptor beta chains from one sample, sequenced in a study of cytomegalovirus exposure and HLA in healthy donors. TCRdb keeps only in-frame clones here, not all; method: immunoSEQ multiplex PCR. This sample's clone table lists about 200,000 clones. Source material: PBMCs. These receptors were taken from a man in his thirties or forties in good health and CMV-seronegative. Each CDR3 is given with its conserved first and last residue. The order of the fields is V gene, D gene, J gene, CDR3 DNA, CDR3 protein. D genes are given only for firm matches.

>TRBV19|-|TRBJ2-5
TGTGCCAGTAGTATTGAGCATGCGGGGAGCCACGGATCAGGGACCCAGTACTTC
CASSIEHAGSHGSGTQYF
>TRBV27|TRBD1|TRBJ2-1
TGTGCCAGCAGTGTGGACAGGGGTTCCTACAATGAGCAGTTCTTC
CASSVDRGSYNEQFF
>TRBV11-2|TRBD2|TRBJ2-3
TGTGCCAGCAGCTTAGACGGCCTAGCGGGCACAGATACGCAGTATTTT
CASSLDGLAGTDTQYF
>TRBV19|-|TRBJ2-7
TGTGCCAGTAGTATAGTCCCAGGGAATACTCCCTACGAGCAGTACTTC
CASSIVPGNTPYEQYF
>TRBV27|-|TRBJ1-5
TGTGCCAGCAGTTTATCAGCCGTCCTCAATCAGCCCCAGCATTTT
CASSLSAVLNQPQHF
>TRBV19|-|TRBJ1-1
TGTGCCAGTAGTATCTACAGAGACCACCATGAAGCTTTCTTT
CASSIYRDHHEAFF
>TRBV4-2|TRBD2|TRBJ2-7
TGTGCCAGCAGCCGAAGGACTAGCGGGACTTCTCCGGACGAGCAGTACTTC
CASSRRTSGTSPDEQYF
>TRBV2|TRBD1|TRBJ1-5
TGTGCCAGCAGTGATCCAGGGGGCGTTCGGCGTAGCAATCAGCCCCAGCATTTT
CASSDPGGVRRSNQPQHF
>TRBV10-3|-|TRBJ1-2
TGTGCCATCAGTGAGTCCCCCCTCGGGCCGGGGGAGGGGTGGAATGGCTACACCTTC
CAISESPLGPGEGWNGYTF
>TRBV10-3|TRBD2|TRBJ2-1
TGTGCCATCAGTGAGTATGACAGCGGGGGATACAATGAGCAGTTCTTC
CAISEYDSGGYNEQFF
>TRBV7-8|TRBD1|TRBJ2-7
TGTGCCAGCAGCTACGACAGGGACTCCTACGAGCAGTACTTC
CASSYDRDSYEQYF
>TRBV28|-|TRBJ1-5
TGTGCCAGCAGGCTACCTCGGGGGGATCAGCCCCAGCATTTT
CASRLPRGDQPQHF
>TRBV11-1|-|TRBJ2-1
TGTGCCAGCAGCCCGAGCGACGAGGGGGTGTATGAGCAGTTCTTC
CASSPSDEGVYEQFF
>TRBV5-4|TRBD1|TRBJ1-5
TGTGCCAGCAACAAATACAGGGGTAATCAGCCCCAGCATTTT
CASNKYRGNQPQHF
>TRBV7-2|TRBD1|TRBJ1-6
TGTGCCAGCAGCTTATTCCCGGGACAGAATTCACCCCTCCACTTT
CASSLFPGQNSPLHF
>TRBV10-3|TRBD1|TRBJ1-2
TGTGCCATCAGTGGGGACAGAGAGAACTATGGCTACACCTTC
CAISGDRENYGYTF
>TRBV11-2|TRBD1|TRBJ2-5
TGTGCCAGCAGACAGGGGTCCCAGGTGGAGCAGTACTTC
CASRQGSQVEQYF
>TRBV11-1|-|TRBJ2-7
TGTGCCAGCCCCTCCACGAGCGTCTCCTACGAGCAGTACTTC
CASPSTSVSYEQYF
>TRBV19|-|TRBJ2-1
TGTGCCAGTAGTATGACTAGTGGCAATGAGCAGTTCTTC
CASSMTSGNEQFF
>TRBV19|-|TRBJ1-6
TGTGCCAGTAGTCCCGGACAAAGGCATTCACCCCTCCACTTT
CASSPGQRHSPLHF
>TRBV7-9|-|TRBJ2-7
TGTGCCAGCAGCTTAGGGGGCCTCCGAGAGCAGTACTTC
CASSLGGLREQYF
>TRBV5-4|TRBD1|TRBJ2-3
TGTGCCAGCAGCCGACAGGGGGCCGCAGATACGCAGTATTTT
CASSRQGAADTQYF
>TRBV7-9|TRBD1|TRBJ2-2
TGTGCCAGCAGAGGACAGGGGGCGACCGGGGAGCTGTTTTTT
CASRGQGATGELFF
>TRBV10-3|-|TRBJ1-2
TGTGCCATCAGTGAGTCAGACAGGCTCCCCCGCGGCTACACCTTC
CAISESDRLPRGYTF
>TRBV19|TRBD1|TRBJ1-1
TGTGCCAGTACCGACCCAGGGGGGCCGAACACTGAAGCTTTCTTT
CASTDPGGPNTEAFF
>TRBV27|-|TRBJ2-7
TGTGCCAGCAGATCAGGGGATAGCTCCTACGAGCAGTACTTC
CASRSGDSSYEQYF
>TRBV6-5|-|TRBJ2-3
TGTGCCAGCAGTTTCAATCGCCAGGGGGGATTAAATACGCAGTATTTT
CASSFNRQGGLNTQYF
>TRBV5-1|TRBD2|TRBJ2-3
TGCGCCAGCCACTCCGGACTAGCGGGAGGGCCTGGCACAGATACGCAGTATTTT
CASHSGLAGGPGTDTQYF